This T cell receptor (beta chain) was sequenced in a study of tumor-infiltrating lymphocytes in primary liver carcinoma (TCRdb year 2017). Regarding the research as a whole: Between late 2015 and March 2016, roughly five patients in China with histopathologically diagnosed primary liver carcinoma had surgical resection. Hepatocellular carcinoma (four) or combined HCC and intrahepatic cholangiocarcinoma (one) was present in the five patients, who were three men and two women aged 30 to 69 years. The tumors of the five patients were staged as T1-T3 N0M0, with maximum diameters ranging from about 4.2 to 11 cm. Samples yielded roughly 3.5 to 8 million productive TCRbeta reads; read depth did not differ significantly between tissue types. The study combined TCRbeta repertoire sequencing, expression microarrays and whole-exome sequencing across five regions of each liver tumor, with adjacent normal tissue and blood. A total of approximately 35 specimens from 5 patients underwent TCRbeta repertoire sequencing, comprising approximately 25 tumor regions, 5 adjacent noncancerous liver tissues and 5 peripheral blood samples. Repertoires from technical replicates were highly reproducible, with mean shared-clone rates roughly 0.89 and correlation coefficients above 0.98.

TRIzol reagent was used to extract blood RNA from unsorted whole blood, while the DNeasy Blood & Tissue kit provided the germline DNA. At the time of sampling, the patients were treatment-naive and had chronic HBV infection. Approximately 4 milliliters of peripheral blood were collected into K2EDTA tubes before surgery. Overall study results and their limits: The top 250 clones made up a significantly larger repertoire fraction in tumors than in blood (p = 0.039). Comparison of CD4+ and CD8+ T cell repertoires was precluded by the use of bulk unsorted samples. The study included only a few patients, and the authors note findings should be validated in a larger study. Repertoire overlap was found to be higher between tumor regions (mean approximately 35%) than between tumor-adjacent (17%) or tumor-blood (around 14%) pairs, consistent with antigen-driven expansion. Because only the TCR beta chain was sequenced and unpaired alpha chains were not captured, true repertoire diversity is likely underestimated.

This clonotype occurred once. Its antigen target is currently unknown. One end of the junction does not line up with germline, which may come from a read error. Sequences SGHAT (CDR1) and FQNNGV (CDR2) are obtained from the germline V gene. Including cysteine and phenylalanine, the CDR3 has 17 amino acids. The sequence is cut down to CDR3 DNA, 51 bases in frame from base 1. Using a constant-region primer and ProtoScript II reverse transcriptase, TCRbeta-specific cDNA was reverse-transcribed from roughly 500 ng total RNA. Three nested multiplex PCR rounds, following a slightly modified ARM-PCR procedure, were used to build the TCRbeta libraries. Each of the first two PCR rounds ran for 10 cycles and used multiplex TRBV1-TRBV30 forward primers together with a Cbeta reverse primer. Sample barcodes and Illumina adapters were added in a final 25-cycle PCR with Deep VentR polymerase. Before sequencing, amplicons between 200 and 500 bp were purified from gel using a QIAquick gel extraction kit. TCRbeta amplicons were sequenced on an Illumina HiSeq 2500 with 250-bp paired-end reads. In the authors' own workflow: Quality trimming of reads was performed with Trimmomatic v0.33, and paired reads were merged with FLASH v1.2.11 so that full CDR3 sequences could be recovered. V, D and J germline segments were assigned to the rearranged TCRbeta sequences using MiGEC v1.2.1b. Clonotype statistics and Shannon-Wiener diversity indices were computed with VDJtools v1.0.0. To reduce sampling bias, subsequent analyses other than the diversity analysis used only the 250 most abundant clonotypes in each sample. TCRdb passed the public sequencing reads through fastp at Q25 and MiXCR, retaining productive beta sequences. Rows are unified per CDR3 protein, each entry keeping the most common DNA and genes. The V and J calls shown here were made by TCRdb, not taken from the authors' results. A total of about 320,000 distinct CDR3 sequences appear in this sample, less than 75% of them only once. The top ten constitute 9% to 10% of the sample.

Input material: peripheral blood. This chain is built from TRBV11-2 and TRBJ2-1; the D gene is possibly TRBD1 or TRBD2, each agreeing over 5 bases. The sequence derives from a man in his forties or fifties with primary liver carcinoma and hepatitis B virus infection. The DNA is as follows: TGTACCAGCACCCTTACCCCCGGGGCCGTACCGAAGCATGAGCGGTTCTTC. It is translated as CTSTLTPGAVPKHERFF.